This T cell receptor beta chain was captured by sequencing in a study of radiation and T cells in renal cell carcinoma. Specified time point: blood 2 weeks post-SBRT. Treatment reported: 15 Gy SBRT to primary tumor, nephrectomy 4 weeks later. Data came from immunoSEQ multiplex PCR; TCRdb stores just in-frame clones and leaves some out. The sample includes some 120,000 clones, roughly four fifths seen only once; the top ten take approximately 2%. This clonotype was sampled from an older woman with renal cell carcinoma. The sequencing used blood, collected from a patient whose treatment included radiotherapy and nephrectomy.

The CDR3 DNA reads TGTGCCAGTAGTATCGTTTCCGGGTTGGGCACTGAAGCTTTCTTT. Translating it yields CASSIVSGLGTEAFF. The V call is TRBV19, the J call TRBJ1-1, with D unclear. Germline lookup yields CDR1 LNHDA and CDR2 SQIVND (reference sequence). The CDR3 is 15 residues long. The V end was cut by 3 bases, the J end by 4 bases, with 15 bases between.